Each of the 10 T cell receptor beta chains below was sequenced from the same sample in a study of T cell responses to AZD1222 COVID-19 vaccine. This table comes from immunoSEQ multiplex PCR, and its TCRdb copy is limited to in-frame clones, with some not included. The repertoire holds about 81,000 clones, about 82% seen once, with more than 5% in the top ten. The input for sequencing was peripheral blood, taken 28 days after the second AZD1222 dose. These receptors were taken from an adult who received the AZD1222 COVID-19 vaccine.

This clone showed up just once. The V and J genes are TRBV6-2 or TRBV6-3 and TRBJ2-1; TRBD1 might be the D (5 bases). This CDR3 has 15 amino acids. The V end was cut by 6 bases, the J end by 13 bases, with 25 bases between. CDR1 and CDR2 (germline): MNHEY, SVGEGT. CDR3 in DNA: TGTGCCAGCAGCAACCTACTGTCGAACGGACGGACACAGTTCTTC. It translates to CASSNLLSNGRTQFF.

The chain employs TRBV5-6 and TRBJ2-2, with D tentatively TRBD2 (5 bases). The V gene lost 0 bases and the J gene lost 1 base, with 10 bases spanning the gap. The germline V gene encodes CDR1 SGHDT and CDR2 YYEEEE. The CDR3 sequence is 16 residues long. The CDR3 reads CASSLVAPRNTGELFF. DNA of the CDR3: TGTGCCAGCAGCTTGGTAGCGCCAAGGAACACCGGGGAGCTGTTTTTT.

The rearrangement links TRBV5-1 to TRBJ1-1; TRBD1 aligns across 7 bases. Germline-derived CDR1 and CDR2 are SGHRS and YFSETQ. The CDR3 is 14 residues long. V was pared by 3 bases and J by 1 base, with 3 bases of the junction left unmatched. CDR3 in DNA: TGCGCCAGCAGCTCCGGGACAGCGAACACTGAAGCTTTCTTT. Translation: CASSSGTANTEAFF.

The rearrangement uses TRBV2 and TRBJ2-6; D gene uncertain. V was shortened by 8 bases and J by 0 bases, with 11 bases between the two germline ends. In germline, CDR1 is SNHLY, CDR2 FYNNEI. CDR3 size: 15 residues. The CDR3 loop reads CASQPRVSGANVLTF. CDR3 DNA sequence: TGTGCCAGCCAACCCCGGGTCTCTGGGGCCAACGTCCTGACTTTC.

The chain has TRBV2 and TRBJ1-6, with D maybe TRBD1 (5 bases). The CDR3 covers 11 residues. Trimming took 6 bases from V and 10 from J, leaving 7 bases between them. CDR1 SNHLY and CDR2 FYNNEI come from the germline V gene. The CDR3 loop reads CASRGVSPLHF. The CDR3 DNA reads as TGTGCCAGCAGGGGGGTCTCACCCCTCCACTTT.

This chain uses TRBV19 with TRBJ2-7, with TRBD1 as a possible D gene (6 bases). CDR1 is LNHDA, CDR2 SQIVND, per germline (reference sequence). V was clipped by 3 bases and J by 4 bases, with 16 bases between them. The CDR3 consists of 15 residues. CDR3 in amino acids: CASSITGGPQYEQYF. The CDR3 region has the DNA TGTGCCAGTAGTATTACTGGGGGCCCCCAGTACGAGCAGTACTTC.

The chain is built from TRBV2 and TRBJ1-1, with D possibly matching TRBD1 (5 bases). The CDR3 sequence is 18 residues long. Trimming stripped 6 bases from V and 0 bases from J, with 23 bases between. The V gene's germline CDR1 is SNHLY and CDR2 FYNNEI. The CDR3 is CASSAGGGPNPMNTEAFF. CDR3 DNA: TGTGCCAGCAGCGCAGGCGGGGGACCCAACCCCATGAACACTGAAGCTTTCTTT.

V is TRBV6-2 or TRBV6-3 and J is TRBJ1-1; D remains unclear. This CDR3 contains 13 residues. The germline gives CDR1 MNHEY, CDR2 SVGEGT. With 5 bases removed from V and 4 bases from J, the gap between germline ends came to 11 bases. The CDR3 DNA sequence: TGTGCCAGCAGTGCGACATCGGGCACTGAAGCTTTCTTT. Translating it yields CASSATSGTEAFF.

V gene TRBV6-5 combines with J gene TRBJ2-7; maybe TRBD1 (6 bases). The length of the CDR3 is 15 residues. From germline, CDR1 is MNHEY and CDR2 SVGAGI. V was shortened by 6 bases and J by 2 bases, with 17 bases between the two germline ends. CDR3 sequence (DNA): TGTGCCAGCAGATCTACAGGGTGGGGCCCCTACGAGCAGTACTTC. This translates into CASRSTGWGPYEQYF.

The chain recombines TRBV28 with TRBJ1-5; a possible D gene is TRBD1 (5 bases). Looked up from germline, CDR1 is MDHEN and CDR2 is SYDVKM. The CDR3 is 15 residues long. Trimming took 3 bases from V and 1 from J, leaving 10 bases between them. The CDR3, as DNA: TGTGCCAGCAGTTTCCCGGGGGGAAGCAATCAGCCCCAGCATTTT. It codes for CASSFPGGSNQPQHF.